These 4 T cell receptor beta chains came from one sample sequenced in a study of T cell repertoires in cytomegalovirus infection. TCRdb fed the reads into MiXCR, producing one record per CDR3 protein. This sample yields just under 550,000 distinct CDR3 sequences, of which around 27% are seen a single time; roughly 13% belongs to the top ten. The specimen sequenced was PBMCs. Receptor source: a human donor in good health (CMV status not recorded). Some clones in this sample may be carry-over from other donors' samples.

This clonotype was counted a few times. The CDR3 here is CASSLTSRETDTQYF. DNA for the CDR3: TGTGCCAGCAGCTTAACAAGTCGGGAGACAGATACGCAGTATTTT. V and J are TRBV7-3 and TRBJ2-3; possibly TRBD2 for D (6 bases). Between the trimmed V and J ends, which lost 0 bases and 3 bases, there was a span of 10 bases. Germline V CDR1 and CDR2: SGHTA, FQGTGA. The CDR3 extends over 15 amino acids.

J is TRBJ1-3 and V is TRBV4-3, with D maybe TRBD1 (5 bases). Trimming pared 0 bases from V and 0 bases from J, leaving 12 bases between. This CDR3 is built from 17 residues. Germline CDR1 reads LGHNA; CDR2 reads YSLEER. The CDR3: CASSQDRIRVSGNTIYF. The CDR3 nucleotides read TGCGCCAGCAGCCAAGATCGGATCAGGGTCTCTGGAAACACCATATATTTT.

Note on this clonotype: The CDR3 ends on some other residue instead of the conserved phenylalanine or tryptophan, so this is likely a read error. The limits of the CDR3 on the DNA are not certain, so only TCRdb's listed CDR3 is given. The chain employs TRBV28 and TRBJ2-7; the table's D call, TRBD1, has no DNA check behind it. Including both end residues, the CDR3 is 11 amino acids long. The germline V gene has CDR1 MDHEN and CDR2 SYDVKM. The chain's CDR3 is CASSLGGEVQI.

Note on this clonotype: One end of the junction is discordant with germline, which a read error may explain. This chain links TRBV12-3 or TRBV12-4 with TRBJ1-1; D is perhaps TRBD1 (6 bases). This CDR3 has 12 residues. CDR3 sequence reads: CASSFPDSLLIF. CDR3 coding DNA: TGTGCCAGCAGTTTTCCGGACAGTCTTCTTATCTTT.